One T cell receptor (beta chain) is described in this entry. V lost 4 bases to trimming and J lost 0 bases; unmatched junction nucleotides: 8. CDR3 length equals 17 residues. Per the germline V gene, CDR1 is SGHVS and CDR2 is FNYEAQ. As originally analysed: Nucleated cell counts were estimated from reference gene primer amplification. The protocol was immunoSEQ multiplex PCR, while the TCRdb copy is restricted to in-frame clones and leaves out a portion. V and J calls and clone size are copied from that table; D and trimming were computed from the DNA. The top ten clones hold around 0.7% of a sample with roughly 230,000 clones, approximately 85% of them seen once. The entry originates in a study of blood T cell repertoires in COVID-19.

The material sequenced was peripheral blood. The TCR comes from a human donor in a cohort sampled during active COVID-19. V usage is TRBV7-6 and J usage is TRBJ2-1; TRBD2 matches at 8 bases. CDR3 region: CASSSILAETSYNEQFF. DNA for the CDR3: TGTGCCAGCAGCTCTATACTAGCGGAGACCTCCTACAATGAGCAGTTCTTC.